These 30 T cell receptor beta chains originate from one sample sequenced in a study of regulatory T cells in long-lasting Graves disease. Specified time point: newly diagnosed GD, antithyroid drugs for less than 3 months. PBMC RNA was the source of the TCR library. Arm-PCR of CDR3 regions and iRepertoire HTBI primers were the basis on which TCR beta libraries were built. TCRdb ran MiXCR on the multiplex PCR reads and lists one entry per CDR3 protein. This sample has 350,000 to 400,000 distinct CDR3 sequences, with roughly 17% found just once. The same sample was also used in a study of T cells in Graves' hyperthyroidism and ophthalmopathy.

The source was peripheral blood mononuclear cells (PBMCs), collected at new diagnosis, from a patient treated with antithyroid drugs. The origin of the receptors is a woman younger than 35 with Graves disease.

This clonotype turned up a few times. The J gene is TRBJ1-5, the V gene TRBV12-3 or TRBV12-4; D gene unclear. The CDR3 length is 12 residues. V was clipped by 3 bases and J by 7 bases, with 7 bases between them. The CDR3, as DNA: TGTGCCAGCAGTTTCCGGGAGCAGCCCCAGCATTTT. This codes for CASSFREQPQHF.

This clonotype has at least ten counts. This chain links TRBV5-4 with TRBJ2-7; D possibly corresponds to TRBD1 (5 bases). Germline values: CDR1 SGHNT, CDR2 YYREEE (reference sequence). The CDR3 spans 15 residues. V dropped 4 bases and J dropped 0 bases, with 14 bases sitting between them. CDR3 DNA sequence: TGTGCCAGCAGCCCGGAGTGGGGCAGCTCCTACGAGCAGTACTTC. Translated, it gives CASSPEWGSSYEQYF.

This clonotype has more than one count but fewer than ten. The chain couples TRBV9 to TRBJ2-2, with 10 bases identical to TRBD2. Germline-derived CDR1 and CDR2 are SGDLS and YYNGEE. Germline trimming cut 1 base from V and 9 bases from J; bases unmatched to any gene: 6. This CDR3 is 15 amino acids long. The CDR3 region has the DNA TGTGCCAGCAGCGTACTAACTAGCGGGAATCGGGAGCTGTTTTTT. Encoded protein: CASSVLTSGNRELFF.

There are many counts of this clonotype. The chain couples TRBV11-2 to TRBJ1-1; no clear D gene. There are 13 residues in the CDR3. The V and J ends lost 2 bases and 3 bases respectively, with 7 bases between them. Germline assignment: CDR1 SGHAT and CDR2 FQNNGV. For the CDR3, the DNA is TGTGCCAGCAGCTTACCCGGGGACACTGAAGCTTTCTTT. It yields the protein CASSLPGDTEAFF.

This clonotype has a count of ten or more. The chain employs TRBV28 and TRBJ1-5; D unresolved. Trimming left V 7 bases short and J 0 bases short, with 10 bases between. Germline V CDR1 and CDR2: MDHEN, SYDVKM. This CDR3 has 14 amino acids. CDR3 residues: CASTTTGSNQPQHF. DNA of the CDR3: TGTGCCAGCACCACCACGGGTAGCAATCAGCCCCAGCATTTT.

This clonotype was counted ten times or more. DNA for the CDR3: TGTGCCAGCAGTCAGGCTAGCGGGAAACTAGGCACAGATACGCAGTATTTT. Residues: CASSQASGKLGTDTQYF. This rearrangement joins TRBV12-3 or TRBV12-4 to TRBJ2-3, with 9 bases lining up with TRBD2. The CDR3 loop spans 17 amino acids. The trim removed 5 bases at V and 1 base at J, leaving 10 bases unmatched.

V gene TRBV9 combines with J gene TRBJ2-7; D perhaps matches TRBD2 (5 bases). The germline V gene has CDR1 SGDLS and CDR2 YYNGEE. This CDR3 is built from 15 residues. Trimming took off 0 bases at V and 3 bases at J, with 13 bases between the two ends. The CDR3 spells CASSVEAGPFYEQYF. As DNA, the CDR3 is TGTGCCAGCAGCGTAGAGGCGGGCCCCTTCTACGAGCAGTACTTC.

This clonotype was picked up many times. This chain uses TRBV2 with TRBJ2-7; D may correspond to TRBD1 or TRBD2 (5 bases each). CDR1 and CDR2 from the germline V gene are SNHLY and FYNNEI. V lost 1 base, J lost 7 bases, and 8 bases lay in between. The CDR3 runs 12 residues. The CDR3 loop is CASSEVGEEQYF. CDR3 nucleotides: TGTGCCAGCAGTGAAGTAGGGGAGGAGCAGTACTTC.

The chain employs TRBV10-1 and TRBJ2-1; maybe TRBD2 (7 bases). Trimming took 8 bases from V and 7 from J, leaving 15 bases between them. CDR1 is WNHNN and CDR2 is SYGVQD in the germline V gene (reference sequence). The CDR3 consists of 13 residues. In nucleotides, the CDR3 is TGCGCCAGCTCGGGGGGCCTTGCAAATGAGCAGTTCTTC. This translates into CASSGGLANEQFF.

The chain carries TRBV28 and TRBJ1-2, with D possibly matching TRBD1 (6 bases). This CDR3 comprises 16 residues. Germline CDR1 and CDR2: MDHEN and SYDVKM. V lost 6 bases and J 3 bases, leaving 20 bases between the germline ends. The CDR3 is CASRYTGQVLYYGYTF. The DNA of the CDR3 is TGTGCCAGCAGGTATACGGGACAAGTGCTCTACTATGGCTACACCTTC.

This clonotype was seen ten or more times. The chain couples TRBV28 to TRBJ2-7, with 8 bases lining up with TRBD1. The CDR3 has 14 residues. CDR1 is MDHEN, CDR2 SYDVKM, per germline. The junction had 3 bases not matched to a gene; V was cut back by 3 bases and J by 2 bases. The CDR3, as DNA: TGTGCCAGCAGTTTGGGACAGGAGCCCTACGAGCAGTACTTC. Translated: CASSLGQEPYEQYF.

Only a few counts were recorded for this clonotype. This chain joins TRBV29-1 and TRBJ1-2; D is perhaps TRBD1 (5 bases). This CDR3 region has 15 residues. Germline V gene data show CDR1 as SQVTM and CDR2 as ANQGSEA. The V end was cut by 0 bases, the J end by 4 bases, with 15 bases between. This CDR3 reads CSVEDAGQGGYGYTF. CDR3 DNA sequence: TGCAGCGTTGAAGACGCAGGCCAGGGAGGCTATGGCTACACCTTC. The whole variable domain, filled in from reference TRBV29-1 and TRBJ1-2, reads SAVISQKPSRDICQRGTSLTIQCQVDSQVTMMFWYRQQPGQSLTLIATANQGSEATYESGFVIDKFPISRPNLTFSTLTVSNMSPEDSSIYLCSVEDAGQGGYGYTFGSGTRLTVV.

J is TRBJ1-1 and V is TRBV5-1, with TRBD1 identical over 9 bases. The V and J ends lost 3 bases and 1 base, in that order; junction bases with no gene match: 4. The CDR3 sequence is 15 residues long. Looked up from germline, CDR1 is SGHRS and CDR2 is YFSETQ. CDR3 nucleotide sequence: TGCGCCAGCAGCTCTTCGGGACAGGGGAACACTGAAGCTTTCTTT. It specifies CASSSSGQGNTEAFF.

This clonotype was seen a few times. The genes are TRBV29-1 and TRBJ1-2, with D perhaps matching TRBD1 (5 bases). CDR3 size: 11 residues. V shed 7 bases and J shed 3 bases, with 9 bases lying between them. Germline values: CDR1 SQVTM, CDR2 ANQGSEA. The CDR3 coding sequence is TGCAGCGGGGGGGACGACTATGGCTACACCTTC. This gives the protein CSGGDDYGYTF.

This clonotype has at least ten counts. The CDR3 loop reads CASSPQVTYNEQFF. The CDR3 DNA sequence: TGTGCCAGCTCACCACAGGTAACCTACAATGAGCAGTTCTTC. The chain carries TRBV18 and TRBJ2-1; D not certain. The germline V and J ends were trimmed by 1 base and 2 bases, with 6 bases remaining between them. The germline gives CDR1 KGHSH, CDR2 LQKENI. This CDR3 contains 14 residues.

This clonotype was counted ten times or more. V usage is TRBV5-5 and J usage is TRBJ2-1; no reliable D call. Looked up from germline, CDR1 is SGHKS and CDR2 is YYEKEE (reference sequence). V lost 2 bases, J lost 9 bases, and 12 bases lay in between. CDR3 length: 13 residues. The CDR3 loop is CASSFQVILEQFF. CDR3 bases: TGTGCCAGCAGCTTTCAAGTTATTCTTGAGCAGTTCTTC.

The genes are TRBV7-3 and TRBJ2-7; D is uncertain. Germline CDR1 is SGHTA and CDR2 is FQGTGA. The CDR3 covers 14 residues. The V and J ends lost 5 bases and 1 base respectively, with 12 bases between them. In nucleotides, the CDR3 is TGTGCCAGCAGCCCAGACGTCGGGTCCTACGAGCAGTACTTC. Its protein is CASSPDVGSYEQYF.

This clonotype was counted ten times or more. This chain joins TRBV6-1 and TRBJ1-4; D remains unclear. Trimming cost V 6 bases and J 10 bases, with 21 bases left between them. The CDR3 has 15 residues. Germline CDR1 is MNHNS and CDR2 is SASEGT. CDR3 sequence reads: CASSDTSGLTGKLFF. In DNA form, the CDR3 reads TGTGCCAGCAGCGACACTTCCGGCCTGACTGGAAAACTGTTTTTT.

This clonotype came up a few times. The chain links TRBV15 to TRBJ1-5; TRBD1 is a possible D gene (5 bases). Germline V gene data show CDR1 as LNHNV and CDR2 as YYDKDF (reference sequence). The CDR3 is made up of 15 amino acids. The V end lost 4 bases, the J end lost 4 bases, and 14 bases lay between the germline ends. The CDR3 DNA is TGTGCCACCAGCAACACCCCAGCAGGGAATCAGCCCCAGCATTTT. Amino acid sequence: CATSNTPAGNQPQHF.

Remarks on this clonotype: This could be a read error, since a much larger clone is one nucleotide away. The chain combines TRBV28 with TRBJ2-1; 7 bases are a match to TRBD1. There are 14 residues in the CDR3. V gave up 2 bases and J gave up 10 bases; unmatched junction bases: 8. Looked up from germline, CDR1 is MDHEN and CDR2 is SYDVKM. CDR3 amino acids: CASSLERQGYEQFF. The DNA for the CDR3 is TGTGCCAGCAGTTTAGAGAGACAGGGTTACGAGCAGTTCTTC.

This clonotype was counted a few times. The chain recombines TRBV29-1 with TRBJ1-3; a possible D gene is TRBD1 (5 bases). The germline gives CDR1 SQVTM, CDR2 ANQGSEA. The CDR3 spans 15 residues. Trimming removed 2 bases at V and 4 bases at J, with 15 bases between. The CDR3 nucleotides are TGCAGCGTTGAAATAATACGGGGCGCCGGAAACACCATATATTTT. Translated: CSVEIIRGAGNTIYF.

This clonotype was detected many times. This sequence joins TRBV20-1 and TRBJ1-5; D not certain. V dropped 3 bases and J dropped 7 bases, with 16 bases sitting between them. Germline V gives CDR1 DFQATT, CDR2 SNEGSKA (reference sequence). The CDR3 contains 14 residues. For the CDR3, the DNA is TGCAGTGCTAGGTCTAGTTCATCTCCGCAGCCCCAGCATTTT. Its translation is CSARSSSSPQPQHF.

This clonotype was counted a few times. The chain couples TRBV19 to TRBJ2-2, with a possible D match to TRBD2 (6 bases). The V and J ends lost 4 bases and 6 bases respectively, with 15 bases between them. This CDR3 spans 15 amino acids. Germline CDR1 LNHDA, CDR2 SQIVND (reference sequence). CDR3 amino acids: CASSTHLRRAGELFF. The DNA of the CDR3 is TGTGCCAGTAGTACCCACTTAAGGAGGGCCGGGGAGCTGTTTTTT.

The table lists this clonotype with many counts. This chain connects TRBV13 to TRBJ2-3; TRBD2 might be the D (5 bases). This CDR3 has 17 residues. With 5 bases removed from V and 3 bases from J, the gap between germline ends came to 21 bases. Germline-derived CDR1 and CDR2 are PRHDT and FYEKMQ (reference sequence). CDR3 amino acids: CASSRSGSRVGTDTQYF. The CDR3 coding sequence is TGTGCCAGCAGCCGGTCCGGGTCGCGGGTGGGTACAGATACGCAGTATTTT. Together with reference TRBV13 and TRBJ2-3, the CDR3 gives the full variable domain: AAGVIQSPRHLIKEKRETATLKCYPIPRHDTVYWYQQGPGQDPQFLISFYEKMQSDKGSIPDRFSAQQFSDYHSELNMSSLELGDSALYFCASSRSGSRVGTDTQYFGPGTRLTVL.

The rearrangement uses TRBV4-1 and TRBJ2-2; D gene unclear. There are 13 residues in the CDR3. CDR1 and CDR2 (germline): MGHRA, YSYEKL. Trimming shortened V by 0 bases and J by 5 bases, and 4 bases separated the two germline ends. The CDR3 sequence is CASSQEKTGELFF. CDR3 sequence (DNA): TGCGCCAGCAGCCAAGAGAAGACCGGGGAGCTGTTTTTT.

The gene calls are TRBV29-1 and TRBJ1-2; 8 bases line up with TRBD1. Losses at the gene ends were 7 bases for V and 7 bases for J; bases not matched to a gene: 11. CDR3 length: 13 amino acids. Germline CDR1 reads SQVTM; CDR2 reads ANQGSEA. CDR3 sequence (DNA): TGCAGCGCCAGACAGGGGATCTTACGTGGCTACACCTTC. This translates into CSARQGILRGYTF.

This clonotype was found a few times. This chain connects TRBV7-9 to TRBJ2-3; 11 nucleotides agree with TRBD1. In germline, CDR1 is SEHNR, CDR2 FQNEAQ (reference sequence). After removal of 6 bases from V and 7 bases from J, the junction contained 12 bases not matched to a gene. CDR3 size: 16 residues. The CDR3 DNA follows: TGTGCCAGCAGTCCACAGGGGGACAGGGGGAGAAATACGCAGTATTTT. It yields the protein CASSPQGDRGRNTQYF.

There are a few counts of this clonotype. The chain joins TRBV27 to TRBJ1-2; D is possibly TRBD1 (5 bases). V lost 3 bases, J lost 4 bases, and 18 bases lay in between. The germline gives CDR1 MNHEY, CDR2 SMNVEV (reference sequence). The CDR3 totals 16 residues. The CDR3 loop is CASSLGGFEGFYGYTF. The CDR3 DNA reads as TGTGCCAGCAGTTTGGGTGGGTTCGAGGGGTTCTATGGCTACACCTTC.

The V gene is TRBV7-8, the J gene TRBJ1-1, with D possibly being TRBD1 (6 bases). This CDR3 region has 15 residues. The V and J ends lost 0 bases and 5 bases respectively, with 13 bases between them. Germline-derived CDR1 and CDR2 are SGHVS and FQNEAQ. This chain's CDR3 is CASSLAQWGATEAFF. Here the CDR3 DNA reads TGTGCCAGCAGCTTAGCGCAATGGGGGGCGACTGAAGCTTTCTTT.

Here the CDR3 reads CASSYLGVTQPQHF. The DNA of the CDR3 is TGTGCCAGCAGTTACCTGGGGGTAACTCAGCCCCAGCATTTT. The chain combines TRBV6-9 with TRBJ1-5, with D possibly being TRBD1 (5 bases). Germline V gene lookup returns CDR1 MNHGY and CDR2 SVAAGI. The germline V and J ends were trimmed by 3 bases and 6 bases, with 12 bases remaining between them. The CDR3 loop spans 14 amino acids.